This TCR beta chain derives from a study of blood T cell repertoires in COVID-19. About the research overall: The origin of the acute and convalescent COVID-19 samples was the United States, Italy and Spain. In each case, the material was cDNA or gDNA derived from T cells, B-cell-depleted T cells, or PBMCs.

Original handling: Reference gene primer amplification gave nucleated cell count estimates. Profiling relied on immunoSEQ multiplex PCR, and the TCRdb table lists in-frame clones only, not all of them. That table is the source of V, J and clone size, and D and trimming were worked out from the DNA. Of approximately 60,000 clones listed, 65% to 85% are singletons. The CDR3 has 16 amino acids. Per the germline V gene, CDR1 is SEHNR and CDR2 is FQNEAQ (reference sequence). V lost 5 bases and J lost 1; bases outside the gene matches: 10. Material: peripheral blood. This TCR derives from a human donor in a cohort sampled during active COVID-19. The chain employs TRBV7-9 and TRBJ2-5; 7 bases match TRBD1. The CDR3 spells CASSTGVTRLQETQYF. CDR3 bases: TGTGCCAGCAGCACAGGGGTAACTCGCCTCCAAGAGACCCAGTACTTC.